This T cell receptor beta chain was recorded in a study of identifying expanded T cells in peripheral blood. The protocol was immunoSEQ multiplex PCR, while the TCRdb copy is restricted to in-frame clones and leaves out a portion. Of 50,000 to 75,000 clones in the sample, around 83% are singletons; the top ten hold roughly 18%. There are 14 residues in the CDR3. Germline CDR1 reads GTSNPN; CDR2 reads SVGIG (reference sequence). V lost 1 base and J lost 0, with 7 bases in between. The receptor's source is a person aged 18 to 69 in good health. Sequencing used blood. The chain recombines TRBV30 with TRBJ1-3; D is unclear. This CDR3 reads CAWSGGSSGNTIYF. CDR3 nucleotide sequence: TGTGCCTGGAGTGGCGGGAGCTCTGGAAACACCATATATTTT.